These T cell receptor beta chains were read from a single sample in a study of siplizumab effects on memory and regulatory T cells. Generated by immunoSEQ multiplex PCR, the TCRdb table keeps only in-frame clones and is missing some. The data hold around 8,000 clones, with about 38% observed a single time. Their antigens are not known. Sequencing was performed on CFSE-low (dividing) CD8+ T cells sorted from an allogeneic mixed lymphocyte reaction. Source of these receptors: a human donor in good health; the cells came from an allogeneic mixed lymphocyte reaction. CDR3s include the opening cysteine and the closing phenylalanine or tryptophan. A D gene is named only where the DNA matches it firmly. The size of a clone is reported for some rows only, either as once, few or many, or as a class for expanded clones.

clone size	D gene	V gene	J gene	CDR3 protein	CDR3 DNA
NA	NA	TRBV29-1	TRBJ1-2	CSVEMGAVYGYTF	TGCAGCGTTGAAATGGGGGCGGTATATGGCTACACCTTC
few	NA	TRBV30	TRBJ1-3	CAWSSPRKANTIYF	TGTGCCTGGAGCTCACCTAGGAAAGCAAACACCATATATTTT
NA	NA	TRBV28	TRBJ1-2	CASSFGLRYGYTF	TGTGCCAGCAGTTTCGGCTTGCGCTATGGCTACACCTTC
few	NA	TRBV5-1	TRBJ2-1	CASSLAGGEQFF	TGCGCCAGCAGCTTGGCTGGGGGAGAGCAGTTCTTC
few	TRBD1	TRBV30	TRBJ2-7	CAWNRDRGYEQYF	TGTGCCTGGAACCGGGACAGGGGCTACGAGCAGTACTTC
few	NA	TRBV5-4	TRBJ2-7	CASSLGTLEQYF	TGTGCCAGCAGCCTTGGTACCCTCGAGCAGTACTTC
NA	TRBD2	TRBV29-1	TRBJ2-3	CSVGTSGRGADTQYF	TGCAGCGTCGGGACTAGCGGGAGAGGGGCAGATACGCAGTATTTT
NA	NA	TRBV4-1	TRBJ2-1	CASSSTIYREQFF	TGTGCCAGCAGCTCCACTATCTATAGAGAGCAGTTCTTC
few	NA	TRBV6-1	TRBJ2-7	CASSPHPSYEQYF	TGTGCCAGCAGTCCTCACCCTTCCTACGAGCAGTACTTC
medium-sized	NA	TRBV10-2	TRBJ1-1	CASSESGQLTEAFF	TGCGCCAGCAGTGAGTCGGGGCAGTTGACTGAAGCTTTCTTT
few	TRBD1	TRBV4-1	TRBJ2-7	CASSQGQGAYEQYF	TGCGCCAGCAGCCAAGGACAGGGTGCCTACGAGCAGTACTTC
few	TRBD1	TRBV5-1	TRBJ2-7	CASSLVPTGVSYEQYF	TGCGCCAGCAGCTTGGTCCCGACAGGGGTCTCCTACGAGCAGTACTTC
NA	TRBD1	TRBV7-2	TRBJ2-7	CASSFWTGTYEQYF	TGTGCCAGCAGCTTCTGGACAGGAACCTACGAGCAGTACTTC
NA	NA	TRBV29-1	TRBJ2-1	CSVEYRSGNEQFF	TGCAGCGTTGAATACCGGTCTGGGAATGAGCAGTTCTTC
NA	NA	TRBV11-3	TRBJ2-7	CASSLSGTYEQYF	TGTGCCAGCAGCTTGTCGGGGACCTACGAGCAGTACTTC
NA	NA	TRBV5-8	TRBJ2-7	CASSWGTGPYEQYF	TGTGCCAGCAGCTGGGGAACAGGTCCCTACGAGCAGTACTTC
medium-sized	NA	TRBV30	TRBJ2-7	CAWSVGHYEQYF	TGTGCCTGGAGTGTAGGACACTACGAGCAGTACTTC
few	TRBD2	TRBV9	TRBJ2-7	CASSVTSGIEQYF	TGTGCCAGCAGCGTTACTAGCGGGATCGAGCAGTACTTC
NA	NA	TRBV10-1	TRBJ2-3	CASSEEGFTDTQYF	TGCGCCAGCAGTGAAGAGGGTTTCACAGATACGCAGTATTTT
NA	NA	TRBV6-5	TRBJ2-7	CASSYSNQGVPYEQYF	TGTGCCAGCAGTTACTCGAACCAGGGAGTGCCCTACGAGCAGTACTTC
NA	NA	TRBV7-8	TRBJ2-1	CASSLYRISSCNEQFF	TGTGCCAGCAGCTTATACAGGATCAGCTCCTGCAATGAGCAGTTCTTC
NA	TRBD2	TRBV5-1	TRBJ2-1	CASSLSGASSYNEQFF	TGCGCCAGCAGCTTAAGCGGGGCTAGCTCCTACAATGAGCAGTTCTTC
NA	NA	TRBV11-3	TRBJ2-3	CASSLWAGASTDTQYF	TGTGCCAGCAGCTTATGGGCAGGCGCTAGCACAGATACGCAGTATTTT
NA	NA	TRBV10-1	TRBJ1-4	CASRSPRARKTVF	TGCGCCAGCAGGAGCCCCAGGGCACGAAAAACTGTTTTT
NA	TRBD1	TRBV5-1	TRBJ1-1	CASSRMGQGIAEAFF	TGCGCCAGCAGCCGGATGGGACAGGGTATCGCTGAAGCTTTCTTT
medium-sized	TRBD2	TRBV5-1	TRBJ2-1	CASSLAGFNEQFF	TGCGCCAGCAGCCTAGCGGGGTTCAATGAGCAGTTCTTC
few	NA	TRBV19	TRBJ2-1	CASSILTSLSYNEQFF	TGTGCCAGTAGTATACTCACTAGCCTCTCCTACAATGAGCAGTTCTTC
NA	NA	TRBV4-1	TRBJ2-1	CASSHGAYNEQFF	TGCGCCAGCAGCCATGGAGCATACAATGAGCAGTTCTTC
large	NA	TRBV19	TRBJ1-5	CASSISSGKWVQPQHF	TGTGCCAGTAGTATATCTTCGGGAAAATGGGTTCAGCCCCAGCATTTT
few	NA	TRBV7-9	TRBJ2-1	CASSLALSSEQFF	TGTGCCAGCAGCTTAGCGCTAAGTAGTGAGCAGTTCTTC
NA	TRBD2	TRBV5-4	TRBJ2-3	CASSLAVREETDTQYF	TGTGCCAGCAGCTTGGCCGTGCGGGAGGAGACAGATACGCAGTATTTT
medium-sized	NA	TRBV9	TRBJ2-4	CASSVEWGAAKNIQYF	TGTGCCAGCAGCGTAGAGTGGGGTGCTGCCAAAAACATTCAGTACTTC
NA	TRBD1	TRBV7-9	TRBJ1-5	CASSSDRGRVQPQHF	TGTGCCAGCAGCTCGGACAGGGGGCGCGTTCAGCCCCAGCATTTT
once	TRBD2	TRBV7-9	TRBJ2-7	CASSSLAGGIGEQYF	TGTGCCAGCAGCTCCCTAGCGGGAGGGATTGGTGAGCAGTACTTC
medium-sized	NA	TRBV30	TRBJ2-1	CAWSRLGRDEQFF	TGTGCCTGGAGTCGCTTAGGAAGGGATGAGCAGTTCTTC
few	NA	TRBV27	TRBJ2-1	CASSLSGLSYNEQFF	TGTGCCAGCAGTTTATCGGGTCTTTCCTACAATGAGCAGTTCTTC
NA	TRBD1	TRBV4-2	TRBJ2-7	CASSPRTGAREQYF	TGTGCCAGCAGCCCACGGACAGGGGCTCGCGAGCAGTACTTC
few	NA	TRBV9	TRBJ2-4	CASSVSGEFKNIQYF	TGTGCCAGCAGCGTAAGTGGGGAGTTCAAAAACATTCAGTACTTC
medium-sized	NA	TRBV4-1	TRBJ1-5	CASSQAVGASNQPQHF	TGCGCCAGCAGCCAAGCTGTAGGGGCCAGCAATCAGCCCCAGCATTTT
NA	TRBD2	TRBV4-3	TRBJ2-1	CASSQSLSSGEVYEQFF	TGCGCCAGCAGCCAAAGCCTCTCTAGCGGGGAAGTTTATGAGCAGTTCTTC
few	TRBD2	TRBV7-3	TRBJ2-1	CASSLGLASNNEQFF	TGTGCCAGCAGCCTTGGACTAGCGAGTAACAATGAGCAGTTCTTC